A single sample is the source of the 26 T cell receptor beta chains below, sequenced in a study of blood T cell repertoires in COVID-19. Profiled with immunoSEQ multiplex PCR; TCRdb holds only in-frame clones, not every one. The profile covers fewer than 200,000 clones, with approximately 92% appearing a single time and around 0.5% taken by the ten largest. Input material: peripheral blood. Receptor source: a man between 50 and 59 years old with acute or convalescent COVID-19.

The CDR3 loop reads CASSYSKTWAGYTIYF. CDR3 nucleotides: TGTGCCAGCAGTTACTCGAAGACCTGGGCCGGTTACACCATATATTTT. The V and J genes are TRBV6-5 and TRBJ1-3; D gene unclear. Trimming took 0 bases from V and 8 from J, leaving 17 bases between them. The CDR3 loop spans 16 amino acids. Germline CDR1 reads MNHEY; CDR2 reads SVGAGI.

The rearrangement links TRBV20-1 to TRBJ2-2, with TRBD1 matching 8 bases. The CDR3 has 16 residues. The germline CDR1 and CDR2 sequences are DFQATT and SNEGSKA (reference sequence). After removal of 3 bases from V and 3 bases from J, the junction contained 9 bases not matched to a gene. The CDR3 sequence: CSASDPGGPDTGELFF. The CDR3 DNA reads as TGCAGTGCTAGTGACCCAGGGGGCCCCGACACCGGGGAGCTGTTTTTT.

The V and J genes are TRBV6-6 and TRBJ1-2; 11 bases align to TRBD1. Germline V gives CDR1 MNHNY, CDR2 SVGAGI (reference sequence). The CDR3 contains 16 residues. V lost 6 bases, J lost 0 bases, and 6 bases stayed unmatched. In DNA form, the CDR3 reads TGTGCCAGCAGCCCAAGGACAGGGGGCCCTAACTATGGCTACACCTTC. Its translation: CASSPRTGGPNYGYTF.

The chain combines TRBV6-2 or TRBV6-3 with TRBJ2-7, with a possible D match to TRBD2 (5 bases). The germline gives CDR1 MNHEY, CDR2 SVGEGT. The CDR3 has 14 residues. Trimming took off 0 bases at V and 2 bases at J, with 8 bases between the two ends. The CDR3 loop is CASSYSSGTYEQYV. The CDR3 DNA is TGTGCCAGCAGTTACTCGTCGGGGACCTACGAGCAGTACGTC.

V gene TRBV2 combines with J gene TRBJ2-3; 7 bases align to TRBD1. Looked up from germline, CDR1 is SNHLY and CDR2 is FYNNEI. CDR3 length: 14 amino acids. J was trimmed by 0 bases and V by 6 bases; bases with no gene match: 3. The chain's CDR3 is CASRDRLSTDTQYF. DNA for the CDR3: TGTGCCAGCAGGGACAGGCTCAGCACAGATACGCAGTATTTT.

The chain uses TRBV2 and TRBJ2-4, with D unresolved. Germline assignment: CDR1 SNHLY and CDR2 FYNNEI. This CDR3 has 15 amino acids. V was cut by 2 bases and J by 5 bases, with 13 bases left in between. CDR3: CASSERVNSENIQYF. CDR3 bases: TGTGCCAGCAGTGAACGGGTCAATTCAGAAAACATTCAGTACTTC. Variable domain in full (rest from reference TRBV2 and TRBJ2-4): EPEVTQTPSHQVTQMGQEVILRCVPISNHLYFYWYRQILGQKVEFLVSFYNNEISEKSEIFDDQFSVERPDGSNFTLKIRSTKLEDSAMYFCASSERVNSENIQYFGAGTRLSVL.

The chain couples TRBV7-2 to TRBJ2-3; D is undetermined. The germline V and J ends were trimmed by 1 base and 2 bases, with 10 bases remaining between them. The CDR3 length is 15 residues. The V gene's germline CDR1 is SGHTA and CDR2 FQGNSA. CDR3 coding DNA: TGTGCCAGCAGCTTAGTGCTAGTCAACACAGATACGCAGTATTTT. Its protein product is CASSLVLVNTDTQYF.

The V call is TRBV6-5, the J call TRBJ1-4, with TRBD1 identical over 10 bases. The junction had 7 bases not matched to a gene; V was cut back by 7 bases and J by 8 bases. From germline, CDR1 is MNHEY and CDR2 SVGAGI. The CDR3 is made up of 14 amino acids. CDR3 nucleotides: TGTGCCAGCACCAAGACAGGGGGCCGGGAAAAACTGTTTTTT. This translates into CASTKTGGREKLFF.

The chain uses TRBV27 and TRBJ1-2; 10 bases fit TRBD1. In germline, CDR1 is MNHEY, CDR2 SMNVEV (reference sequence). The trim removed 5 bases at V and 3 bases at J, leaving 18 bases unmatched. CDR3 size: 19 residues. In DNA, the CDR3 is TGTGCCAGCAGTCGGACAGGGGGGTTTCCGCCGACCCTATACTATGGCTACACCTTC. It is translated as CASSRTGGFPPTLYYGYTF.

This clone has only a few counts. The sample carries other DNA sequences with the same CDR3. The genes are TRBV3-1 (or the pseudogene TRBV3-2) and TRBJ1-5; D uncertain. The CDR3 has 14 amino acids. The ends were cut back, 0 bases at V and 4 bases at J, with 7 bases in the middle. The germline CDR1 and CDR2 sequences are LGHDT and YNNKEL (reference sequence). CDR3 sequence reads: CASSQDTVNQPQHF. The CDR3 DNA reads TGTGCCAGCAGCCAAGATACAGTTAATCAGCCCCAGCATTTT.

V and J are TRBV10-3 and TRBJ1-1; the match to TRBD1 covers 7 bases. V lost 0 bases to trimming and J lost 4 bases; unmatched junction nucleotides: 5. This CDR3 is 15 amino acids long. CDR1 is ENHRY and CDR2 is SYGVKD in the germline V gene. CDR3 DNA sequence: TGTGCCATCAGTGAGTCGACAGGGACCTTCACTGAAGCTTTCTTT. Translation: CAISESTGTFTEAFF.

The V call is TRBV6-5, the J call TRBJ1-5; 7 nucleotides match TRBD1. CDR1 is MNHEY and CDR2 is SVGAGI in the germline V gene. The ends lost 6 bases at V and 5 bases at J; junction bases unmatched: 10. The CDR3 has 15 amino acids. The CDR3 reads CASSPGQSTHQPQHF. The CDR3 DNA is TGTGCCAGCAGCCCGGGACAGTCAACCCATCAGCCCCAGCATTTT.

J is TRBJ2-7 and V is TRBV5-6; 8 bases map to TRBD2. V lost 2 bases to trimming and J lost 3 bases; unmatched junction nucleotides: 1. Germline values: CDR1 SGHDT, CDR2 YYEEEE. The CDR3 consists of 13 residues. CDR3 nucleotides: TGTGCCAGCAGCTTACTAGCGGACTACGAGCAGTACTTC. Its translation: CASSLLADYEQYF.

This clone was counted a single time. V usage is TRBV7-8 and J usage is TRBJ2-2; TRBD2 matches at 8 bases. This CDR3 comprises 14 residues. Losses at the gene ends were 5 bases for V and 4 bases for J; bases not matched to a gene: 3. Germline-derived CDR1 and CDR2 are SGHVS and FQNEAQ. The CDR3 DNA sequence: TGTGCCAGCAGCCAAAGCGGGAGCACCGGGGAGCTGTTTTTT. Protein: CASSQSGSTGELFF.

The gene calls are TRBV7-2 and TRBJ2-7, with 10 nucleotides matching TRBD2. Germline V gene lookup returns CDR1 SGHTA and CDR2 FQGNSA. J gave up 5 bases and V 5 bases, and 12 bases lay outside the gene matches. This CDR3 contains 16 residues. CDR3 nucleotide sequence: TGTGCCAGCAGCACCCAGGGGGGAGCGGGAGGGAACGAGCAGTACTTC. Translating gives CASSTQGGAGGNEQYF.

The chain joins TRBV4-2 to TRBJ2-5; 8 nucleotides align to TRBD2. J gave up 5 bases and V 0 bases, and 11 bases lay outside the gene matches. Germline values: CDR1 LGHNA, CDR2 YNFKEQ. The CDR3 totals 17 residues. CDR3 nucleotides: TGTGCCAGCAGCCAAGATGGGGCCCGGGGGGGAGGTGAGACCCAGTACTTC. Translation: CASSQDGARGGGETQYF.

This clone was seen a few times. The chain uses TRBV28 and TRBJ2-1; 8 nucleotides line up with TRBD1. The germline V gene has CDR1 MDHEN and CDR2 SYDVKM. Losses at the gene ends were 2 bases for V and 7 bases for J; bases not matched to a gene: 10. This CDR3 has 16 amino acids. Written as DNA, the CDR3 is TGTGCCAGCAGTTTACATAGACAGGGGATCCGGAATGAGCAGTTCTTC. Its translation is CASSLHRQGIRNEQFF.

DNA for the CDR3: TGTGCCAGCAGCGCCGCCAGCGGACTAGCCCGGGAGACCCAGTACTTC. Encoded protein: CASSAASGLARETQYF. This rearrangement joins TRBV9 to TRBJ2-5, with 8 nucleotides matching TRBD2. The junction had 12 bases not matched to a gene; V was cut back by 3 bases and J by 5 bases. Looked up from germline, CDR1 is SGDLS and CDR2 is YYNGEE. CDR3 length: 16 amino acids.

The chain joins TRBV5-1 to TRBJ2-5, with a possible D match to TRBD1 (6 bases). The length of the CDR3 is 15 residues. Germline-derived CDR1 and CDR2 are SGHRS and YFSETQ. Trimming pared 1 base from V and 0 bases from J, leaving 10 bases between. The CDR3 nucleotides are TGCGCCAGCAGCTTGTCTGGACAGTACCAAGAGACCCAGTACTTC. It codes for CASSLSGQYQETQYF. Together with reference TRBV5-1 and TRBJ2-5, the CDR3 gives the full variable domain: KAGVTQTPRYLIKTRGQQVTLSCSPISGHRSVSWYQQTPGQGLQFLFEYFSETQRNKGNFPGRFSGRQFSNSRSEMNVSTLELGDSALYLCASSLSGQYQETQYFGPGTRLLVL.

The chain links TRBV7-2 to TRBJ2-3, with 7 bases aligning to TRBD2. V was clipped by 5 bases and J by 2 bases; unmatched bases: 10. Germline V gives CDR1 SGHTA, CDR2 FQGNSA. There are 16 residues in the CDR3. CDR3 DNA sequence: TGTGCCAGCAGCCCCCGTCGACTAGCCCCCACAGATACGCAGTATTTT. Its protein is CASSPRRLAPTDTQYF.

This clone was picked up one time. The CDR3 sequence is CASSPPLAGGGTQYF. CDR3 coding DNA: TGTGCCAGCTCACCACCCCTAGCGGGGGGGGGAACGCAGTATTTT. The gene calls are TRBV18 and TRBJ2-3, with TRBD2 identical over 12 bases. The CDR3 contains 15 residues. The V gene end was trimmed by 0 bases and the J gene end by 9 bases; junction bases not matched to a gene: 4. Germline values: CDR1 KGHSH, CDR2 LQKENI.

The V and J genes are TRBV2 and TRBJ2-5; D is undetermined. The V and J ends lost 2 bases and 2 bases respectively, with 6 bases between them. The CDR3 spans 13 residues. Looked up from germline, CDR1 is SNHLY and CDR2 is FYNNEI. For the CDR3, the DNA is TGTGCCAGCAGTGAAAACATTCAAGAGACCCAGTACTTC. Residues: CASSENIQETQYF.

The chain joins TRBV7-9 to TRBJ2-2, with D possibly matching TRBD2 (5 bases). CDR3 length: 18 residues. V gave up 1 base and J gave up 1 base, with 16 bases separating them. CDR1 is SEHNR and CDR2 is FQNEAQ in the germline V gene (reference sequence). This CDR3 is CASSLELYWGENTGELFF. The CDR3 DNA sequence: TGTGCCAGCAGCTTAGAATTGTACTGGGGAGAGAACACCGGGGAGCTGTTTTTT.

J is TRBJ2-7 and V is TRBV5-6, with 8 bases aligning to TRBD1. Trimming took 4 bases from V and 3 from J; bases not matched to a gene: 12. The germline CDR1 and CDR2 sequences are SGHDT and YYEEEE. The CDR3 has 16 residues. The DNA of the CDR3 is TGTGCCAGCAGCCTCGGACAGGGCCACCCTTTCTACGAGCAGTACGTC. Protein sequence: CASSLGQGHPFYEQYV.

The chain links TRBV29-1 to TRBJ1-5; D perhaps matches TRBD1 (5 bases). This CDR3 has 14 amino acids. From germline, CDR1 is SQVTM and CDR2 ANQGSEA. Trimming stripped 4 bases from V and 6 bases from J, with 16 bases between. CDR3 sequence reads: CSVAESGFGQPQHF. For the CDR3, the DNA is TGCAGCGTTGCGGAGTCAGGGTTTGGTCAGCCCCAGCATTTT.

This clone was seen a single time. In DNA, the CDR3 is TGTGCCAGCAGCTTTAGATTGAACACTGAAGCTTTCTTT. Its translation is CASSFRLNTEAFF. The chain combines TRBV11-3 with TRBJ1-1; unclear D gene. The CDR3 spans 13 residues. V lost 3 bases and J lost 0, with 5 bases in between. The V gene's germline CDR1 is SGHNT and CDR2 YENEEA.